This T cell receptor beta chain is drawn from a study of cytomegalovirus exposure and HLA in healthy donors. Germline assignment: CDR1 LNHNV and CDR2 YYDKDF (reference sequence). CDR3 length: 15 amino acids. Trimming left V 3 bases short and J 0 bases short, with 9 bases between. The protocol was immunoSEQ multiplex PCR, while the TCRdb copy is restricted to in-frame clones and leaves out a portion. The sample shows some 330,000 clones, just over 85% of them seen only once. Regarding the study as a whole: Among the CMV-associated chains, a few were confirmed in vitro as specific for CMV antigens. Rarity characterized most TCR sequences, yet some public TCRs appeared in many donors.

This clone is a singleton in its sample. Its target is not known. Sample: PBMCs. The gene calls are TRBV15 and TRBJ1-3; D unclear. The sequence came from a woman between 18 and 30 years old in good health and CMV-seronegative. The CDR3 DNA reads as TGTGCCACCAGCAGTGTTGGGCTCTCTGGAAACACCATATATTTT. It translates to CATSSVGLSGNTIYF. The variable domain in full, completed from reference TRBV15 and TRBJ1-3, reads DAMVIQNPRYQVTQFGKPVTLSCSQTLNHNVMYWYQQKSSQAPKLLFHYYDKDFNNEADTPDNFQSRRPNTSFCFLDIRSPGLGDTAMYLCATSSVGLSGNTIYFGEGSWLTVV.